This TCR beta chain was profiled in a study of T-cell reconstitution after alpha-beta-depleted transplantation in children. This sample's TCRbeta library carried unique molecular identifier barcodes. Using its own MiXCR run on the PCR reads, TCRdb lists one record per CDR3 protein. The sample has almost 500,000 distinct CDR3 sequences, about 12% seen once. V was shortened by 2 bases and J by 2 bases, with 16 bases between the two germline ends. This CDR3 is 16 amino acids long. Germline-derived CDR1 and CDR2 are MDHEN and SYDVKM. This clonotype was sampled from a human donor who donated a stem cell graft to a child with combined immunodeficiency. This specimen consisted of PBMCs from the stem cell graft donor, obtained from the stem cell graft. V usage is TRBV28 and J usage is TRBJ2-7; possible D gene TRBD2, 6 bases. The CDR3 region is CASSLPGGVGPYEQYF. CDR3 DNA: TGTGCCAGCAGTTTACCCGGCGGGGTAGGGCCCTACGAGCAGTACTTC.